This passage covers 21 T cell receptor beta chains from one sample sequenced in a study of blood T cell repertoires in COVID-19. The protocol was immunoSEQ multiplex PCR, while the TCRdb copy is restricted to in-frame clones and leaves out a portion. Of approximately 150,000 clones listed, around 81% are singletons. Sequenced material: peripheral blood. These receptors all come from a human donor in a cohort sampled during active COVID-19.

The V and J genes are TRBV5-1 and TRBJ2-2; 15 bases align to TRBD2. Germline V gene sequence: CDR1 SGHRS, CDR2 YFSETQ. J lost 7 bases, V lost 2 bases, and 3 bases had no gene match. This CDR3 has 16 amino acids. The CDR3 is CASSFGLAGGYGELFF. CDR3 bases: TGCGCCAGCAGCTTTGGACTAGCGGGAGGGTACGGGGAGCTGTTTTTT.

The chain joins TRBV11-3 to TRBJ2-7; 7 nucleotides align to TRBD2. Per germline, CDR1 SGHNT and CDR2 YENEEA. The CDR3 covers 14 residues. V was clipped by 5 bases and J by 0 bases; unmatched bases: 4. The CDR3 is CASSLGGRSYEQYF. For the CDR3, the DNA is TGTGCCAGCAGCCTGGGAGGGCGCTCCTACGAGCAGTACTTC. Full variable domain (rest looked up from reference TRBV11-3 and TRBJ2-7): EAGVVQSPRYKIIEKKQPVAFWCNPISGHNTLYWYLQNLGQGPELLIRYENEEAVDDSQLPKDRFSAERLKGVDSTLKIQPAELGDSAVYLCASSLGGRSYEQYFGPGTRLTVT.

The genes are TRBV18 and TRBJ1-4, with no clear D. This CDR3 contains 15 residues. The V gene's germline CDR1 is KGHSH and CDR2 LQKENI. V was pared by 3 bases and J by 4 bases, with 12 bases between. As DNA, the CDR3 is TGTGCCAGCTCACCCCGGGAGTACCGTAATGAAAAACTGTTTTTT. It yields the protein CASSPREYRNEKLFF.

The chain employs TRBV5-1 and TRBJ2-3; 10 nucleotides align to TRBD2. The CDR3 extends over 17 amino acids. V trimming: 4 bases; J trimming: 2 bases; junction bases outside the gene matches: 10. The germline V gene has CDR1 SGHRS and CDR2 YFSETQ. CDR3 residues: CASSRQASGSSTDTQYF. CDR3 DNA sequence: TGCGCCAGCAGCCGTCAAGCTAGCGGGAGTTCCACAGATACGCAGTATTTT.

A few counts support this clone. V and J are TRBV27 and TRBJ2-2; 7 positions agree with TRBD1. From germline, CDR1 is MNHEY and CDR2 SMNVEV (reference sequence). This CDR3 comprises 15 residues. V gave up 3 bases and J gave up 2 bases; unmatched junction bases: 3. The DNA for the CDR3 is TGTGCCAGCAGTTTGGGGACAGATAACACCGGGGAGCTGTTTTTT. The encoded protein is CASSLGTDNTGELFF.

The chain is built from TRBV4-2 and TRBJ2-7, with D unresolved. The CDR3 runs 15 residues. From germline, CDR1 is LGHNA and CDR2 YNFKEQ. V lost 0 bases and J lost 3, with 12 bases in between. DNA of the CDR3: TGTGCCAGCAGCCAAGATGTCGCCCGACTCTACGAGCAGTACTTC. Translation gives CASSQDVARLYEQYF.

The chain combines TRBV6-5 with TRBJ1-6; 9 positions agree with TRBD1. The CDR3 is 15 amino acids. Germline CDR1 and CDR2: MNHEY and SVGAGI. J gave up 5 bases and V 7 bases, and 6 bases lay outside the gene matches. This CDR3 is CASIPDRGDNSPLHF. The CDR3 nucleotides are TGTGCCAGCATTCCGGACAGGGGCGATAATTCACCCCTCCACTTT.

The rearrangement joins TRBV2 to TRBJ1-5; D is undetermined. Per the germline V gene, CDR1 is SNHLY and CDR2 is FYNNEI. Trimming shortened V by 2 bases and J by 7 bases, and 12 bases separated the two germline ends. This CDR3 has 14 amino acids. For the CDR3, the DNA is TGTGCCAGCAGTGAATCGGTCACTCCCCAGCCCCAGCATTTT. As protein: CASSESVTPQPQHF. The variable domain in full, with the rest retrieved from reference TRBV2 and TRBJ1-5, is EPEVTQTPSHQVTQMGQEVILRCVPISNHLYFYWYRQILGQKVEFLVSFYNNEISEKSEIFDDQFSVERPDGSNFTLKIRSTKLEDSAMYFCASSESVTPQPQHFGDGTRLSIL.

The chain combines TRBV28 with TRBJ1-3; 8 bases are shared with TRBD1. CDR1 is MDHEN and CDR2 is SYDVKM in the germline V gene. The J segment lost 0 bases and the V segment lost 6 bases, leaving 4 bases of the junction unmatched. The length of the CDR3 is 15 residues. The CDR3 DNA reads TGTGCCAGCAGACAGGGGGAAAACTCTGGAAACACCATATATTTT. Translated, it gives CASRQGENSGNTIYF.

This sequence joins TRBV7-2 and TRBJ2-7, with 12 nucleotides matching TRBD1. The CDR3 spans 15 residues. Germline trimming cut 2 bases from V and 4 bases from J; bases unmatched to any gene: 3. The V gene's germline CDR1 is SGHTA and CDR2 FQGNSA. CDR3 amino acids: CASSLQGQGAYEQYF. CDR3 DNA: TGTGCCAGCAGCTTACAGGGACAGGGGGCTTACGAGCAGTACTTC.

This chain joins TRBV28 and TRBJ1-5; 8 bases line up with TRBD1. Losses at the gene ends were 3 bases for V and 4 bases for J; bases not matched to a gene: 11. Germline V lookup: CDR1 MDHEN, CDR2 SYDVKM. This CDR3 comprises 17 residues. CDR3 nucleotides: TGTGCCAGCAGTTTCCCTTTGGGACAGGATCAAAATCAGCCCCAGCATTTT. It encodes CASSFPLGQDQNQPQHF.

The CDR3 nucleotides are TGTGCCAGTAGTCCCGACGGAGGAGGGACCCCGAGAGCCGAGACCCAGTACTTC. Its protein product is CASSPDGGGTPRAETQYF. The rearrangement links TRBV19 to TRBJ2-5, with a weak D call TRBD2 (6 bases). The CDR3 runs to 18 residues. Germline CDR1 is LNHDA and CDR2 is SQIVND (reference sequence). Trimming shortened V by 5 bases and J by 5 bases, and 27 bases separated the two germline ends. Full variable domain (missing parts from reference TRBV19 and TRBJ2-5): DGGITQSPKYLFRKEGQNVTLSCEQNLNHDAMYWYRQDPGQGLRLIYYSQIVNDFQKGDIAEGYSVSREKKESFPLTVTSAQKNPTAFYLCASSPDGGGTPRAETQYFGPGTRLLVL.

This chain uses TRBV2 with TRBJ1-2; tentatively, D is TRBD1 (5 bases). The CDR3 has 13 residues. V gave up 2 bases and J gave up 2 bases, with 6 bases separating them. CDR1 is SNHLY and CDR2 is FYNNEI in the germline V gene. CDR3 region: CASSEQGNYGYTF. CDR3 bases: TGTGCCAGCAGTGAACAGGGAAACTATGGCTACACCTTC. The whole variable domain, filled in from reference TRBV2 and TRBJ1-2, reads EPEVTQTPSHQVTQMGQEVILRCVPISNHLYFYWYRQILGQKVEFLVSFYNNEISEKSEIFDDQFSVERPDGSNFTLKIRSTKLEDSAMYFCASSEQGNYGYTFGSGTRLTVV.

The V and J genes are TRBV11-1 and TRBJ2-5; the D gene is possibly TRBD2 (6 bases). In germline, CDR1 is SGHAT, CDR2 FQDESV (reference sequence). Trimming stripped 4 bases from V and 5 bases from J, with 14 bases between. CDR3 length equals 14 residues. The CDR3 is CASSSRTSFETQYF. In DNA form, the CDR3 reads TGTGCCAGCAGCTCACGAACTAGCTTCGAGACCCAGTACTTC.

The rearrangement links TRBV28 to TRBJ2-7, with D hard to call. V dropped 4 bases and J dropped 5 bases, with 9 bases sitting between them. CDR1 is MDHEN and CDR2 is SYDVKM in the germline V gene. The CDR3 totals 12 residues. Here the CDR3 DNA reads TGTGCCAGCAGTTCGTCACAACACGAGCAGTACTTC. Protein: CASSSSQHEQYF. The full variable domain, completed using reference TRBV28 and TRBJ2-7, is DVKVTQSSRYLVKRTGEKVFLECVQDMDHENMFWYRQDPGLGLRLIYFSYDVKMKEKGDIPEGYSVSREKKERFSLILESASTNQTSMYLCASSSSQHEQYFGPGTRLTVT.

Written as DNA, the CDR3 is TGTGCCAGCAGTCGGACAGGGGGGGCTGGAAACACCATATATTTT. It yields the protein CASSRTGGAGNTIYF. V is TRBV7-2 and J is TRBJ1-3; 10 bases map to TRBD1. V shed 6 bases and J 2 bases; nucleotides not matched to a gene: 4. The CDR3 covers 15 residues. The germline CDR1 and CDR2 sequences are SGHTA and FQGNSA.

The chain carries TRBV6-5 and TRBJ1-5; 9 bases map to TRBD1. The CDR3 is made up of 14 amino acids. CDR1 and CDR2 (germline): MNHEY, SVGAGI. With 6 bases clipped from V and 4 bases from J, the junction kept 4 bases outside the gene matches. CDR3 sequence (DNA): TGTGCCAGCAGGGCCGGGACAGGGAATCAGCCCCAGCATTTT. Protein: CASRAGTGNQPQHF.

This clone was found once. This chain uses TRBV6-5 with TRBJ1-5, with TRBD1 matching over 7 bases. The CDR3 has 14 amino acids. Germline loops: CDR1 MNHEY, CDR2 SVGAGI. Trimming at V came to 7 bases and at J to 1 base, leaving 4 bases not matched to a gene. CDR3 loop: CASKETGSNQPQHF. The CDR3 DNA sequence: TGTGCCAGCAAAGAGACAGGGAGCAATCAGCCCCAGCATTTT.

The CDR3 nucleotides read TGTGCCAGCAGTAAGGACAGGGGGCTGGATACGCAGTATTTT. Residues: CASSKDRGLDTQYF. The chain is built from TRBV6-5 and TRBJ2-3, with 11 bases lining up with TRBD1. V gave up 5 bases and J gave up 6 bases; unmatched junction bases: 4. CDR3 size: 14 residues. From germline, CDR1 is MNHEY and CDR2 SVGAGI.

V usage is TRBV3-1 (or the pseudogene TRBV3-2) and J usage is TRBJ1-3; TRBD1 agrees at 7 bases. Germline V gives CDR1 LGHDT, CDR2 YNNKEL (reference sequence). V was clipped by 7 bases and J by 4 bases; unmatched bases: 7. The CDR3 contains 14 residues. CDR3 residues: CASTHRQGGNTIYF. In nucleotides, the CDR3 is TGTGCCAGCACCCACCGACAGGGCGGAAACACCATATATTTT.

As DNA, the CDR3 is TGTGCCAGCAGCAGCAGGTTTATCTACGAGCAGTACTTC. Translated: CASSSRFIYEQYF. V is TRBV7-8 and J is TRBJ2-7; no reliable D call. Trimming removed 5 bases at V and 3 bases at J, with 11 bases between. The CDR3 is 13 residues long. CDR1 is SGHVS, CDR2 FQNEAQ, per germline.